This T cell receptor (beta chain) came from a study of blood T cells in healthy people across ages. Study findings and constraints: There were more naive CD4+ cells and higher diversity in long-lived donors than in aged donors.

With a J-beta primer mix and a sample-barcoded 5' primer, a second PCR ran about 6 to 11 cycles. Tags on each cDNA molecule came from a template-switch adaptor with 12 random nucleotides. Via MiXCR, TCRdb re-called the 5' RACE reads, giving one row per CDR3 protein. Among approximately 580,000 distinct CDR3 sequences listed, about 25% were seen once. A word on this clonotype: What it recognizes is unknown.

Germline V CDR1 and CDR2: SEHNR, FQNEAQ (reference sequence). V was trimmed by 8 bases and J by 2 bases, leaving 12 bases between them. The CDR3 spans 14 residues. The data were also submitted as part of a second study, on T cells of mothers and their children.

The receptor was isolated from a boy aged 5 to 17 in good health. The chain employs TRBV7-9 and TRBJ1-4, with TRBD1 as a possible D gene (6 bases). Sequencing used blood. CDR3 sequence: CASGEGETNEKLFF. CDR3 nucleotides: TGTGCCAGCGGAGAGGGGGAGACTAATGAAAAACTGTTTTTT.